Presented here are 29 T cell receptor beta chains from one specimen sequenced in a study of blood T cell repertoires in COVID-19. TCRdb's table, derived via immunoSEQ multiplex PCR, lists solely in-frame clones and lacks some. The data hold about 200,000 clones, with roughly nine tenths observed a single time. Sequencing was performed on PBMCs or T cells enriched from blood (not recorded which). All receptors derive from a woman between 40 and 50 years old with acute COVID-19.

The chain combines TRBV2 with TRBJ2-2; TRBD1 matches 8 bases. This CDR3 has 15 amino acids. With 2 bases clipped from V and 3 bases from J, the junction kept 2 bases outside the gene matches. In germline, CDR1 is SNHLY, CDR2 FYNNEI. The CDR3 protein is CASSEQGAYTGELFF. The DNA of the CDR3 is TGTGCCAGCAGTGAACAGGGGGCGTACACCGGGGAGCTGTTTTTT.

This chain uses TRBV19 with TRBJ2-1, with TRBD2 matching over 10 bases. V gave up 1 base and J gave up 8 bases; unmatched junction bases: 14. The CDR3 is made up of 18 amino acids. Germline values: CDR1 LNHDA, CDR2 SQIVND (reference sequence). Here the CDR3 DNA reads TGTGCCAGTAGTATAGTTTCTGGAGCGGGAGGGCCTCTCGATGAGCAGTTCTTC. Its protein is CASSIVSGAGGPLDEQFF.

A few counts support this clone. The rearrangement links TRBV2 to TRBJ2-1, with 14 positions matching TRBD2. V lost 3 bases and J lost 9; bases outside the gene matches: 7. The germline CDR1 and CDR2 sequences are SNHLY and FYNNEI. The CDR3 runs to 16 residues. CDR3 in amino acids: CASSESGGLAGVEQFF. CDR3 nucleotides: TGTGCCAGCAGTGAGAGCGGGGGACTAGCGGGAGTTGAGCAGTTCTTC.

The V gene is TRBV3-1 (or the pseudogene TRBV3-2), the J gene TRBJ2-5, with TRBD2 matching over 9 bases. This CDR3 has 15 amino acids. V shed 10 bases, J shed 5 bases, and the junction held 14 bases outside the gene matches. Germline V CDR1 and CDR2: LGHDT, YNNKEL (reference sequence). CDR3 sequence: CATRGSGGSLETQYF. The CDR3 DNA sequence: TGTGCCACCCGGGGTAGCGGGGGCTCACTGGAGACCCAGTACTTC.

This clone has a handful of counts. This chain uses TRBV7-2 with TRBJ2-7; 7 bases are shared with TRBD1. The germline V gene has CDR1 SGHTA and CDR2 FQGNSA. CDR3 length equals 16 residues. V was pared by 4 bases and J by 0 bases, with 9 bases of the junction left unmatched. CDR3 in amino acids: CASSSIVRTGSYEQYF. The CDR3 DNA reads TGTGCCAGCAGCTCAATAGTCAGGACAGGCTCCTACGAGCAGTACTTC.

This chain uses TRBV7-3 with TRBJ2-2; D might be TRBD2 (5 bases). The CDR3 covers 15 residues. Germline V gives CDR1 SGHTA, CDR2 FQGTGA. V lost 2 bases and J lost 6, with 13 bases in between. Written as DNA, the CDR3 is TGTGCCAGCAGCTTATCTCCACTAGAGGCCGGGGAGCTGTTTTTT. Encoded protein: CASSLSPLEAGELFF.

The chain joins TRBV7-8 to TRBJ1-4; the match to TRBD1 covers 10 bases. The J segment lost 7 bases and the V segment lost 4 bases, leaving 6 bases of the junction unmatched. CDR1 and CDR2 (germline): SGHVS, FQNEAQ. This CDR3 has 15 residues. DNA for the CDR3: TGTGCCAGCAGCTCCGCCGGGACAGGGGCTGAAAAACTGTTTTTT. Translated, it gives CASSSAGTGAEKLFF.

The rearrangement uses TRBV28 and TRBJ1-5, with 10 bases fitting TRBD1. Germline V gene data show CDR1 as MDHEN and CDR2 as SYDVKM. V shed 5 bases and J 6 bases; nucleotides not matched to a gene: 7. The CDR3 length is 15 residues. CDR3 nucleotide sequence: TGTGCCAGCAGTAGGGACAGGGGATTTGGTCAGCCCCAGCATTTT. This translates into CASSRDRGFGQPQHF.

The J gene is TRBJ2-5, the V gene TRBV10-2; weak D call: TRBD2 (5 bases). The CDR3 has 15 residues. V was clipped by 3 bases and J by 2 bases, with 13 bases between them. Germline CDR1 reads WSHSY; CDR2 reads SAAADI. As DNA, the CDR3 is TGCGCCAGCAGTGAAGATAGGGAGATACAAGAGACCCAGTACTTC. This codes for CASSEDREIQETQYF.

The J gene is TRBJ2-5, the V gene TRBV5-1; 7 bases are a match to TRBD1. The CDR3 extends over 15 amino acids. Germline CDR1 is SGHRS and CDR2 is YFSETQ. Unmatched junction bases numbered 5, after V lost 2 bases and J lost 1 base. CDR3 nucleotides: TGCGCCAGCAGCTTAGGACAGGCCCTCCAAGAGACCCAGTACTTC. Protein: CASSLGQALQETQYF.

The genes are TRBV11-3 and TRBJ2-2; the match to TRBD1 covers 9 bases. The CDR3 has 17 residues. J lost 4 bases, V lost 5 bases, and 11 bases had no gene match. Germline V lookup: CDR1 SGHNT, CDR2 YENEEA. CDR3 bases: TGTGCCAGCAGCACCCCCCTAGGGACAGGGATCACCGGGGAGCTGTTTTTT. Protein product: CASSTPLGTGITGELFF.

This clone was seen a few times. V is TRBV5-6 and J is TRBJ2-6, with D hard to call. This CDR3 region has 15 residues. Germline CDR1 is SGHDT and CDR2 is YYEEEE. V was pared by 5 bases and J by 0 bases, with 9 bases between. The CDR3 loop reads CASSSLRSGANVLTF. The CDR3 nucleotides read TGTGCCAGCAGTTCACTCCGCTCTGGGGCCAACGTCCTGACTTTC.

The chain joins TRBV11-3 to TRBJ2-3; 7 nucleotides match TRBD2. This CDR3 has 14 residues. Looked up from germline, CDR1 is SGHNT and CDR2 is YENEEA. Germline trimming cut 5 bases from V and 0 bases from J; bases unmatched to any gene: 2. CDR3 region: CASSRGGSTDTQYF. As DNA, the CDR3 is TGTGCCAGCAGCCGCGGGGGAAGCACAGATACGCAGTATTTT.

The chain couples TRBV6-1 to TRBJ1-5; D is ambiguous. The CDR3 is 16 residues long. With 1 base removed from V and 4 bases from J, the gap between germline ends came to 14 bases. Germline CDR1 MNHNS, CDR2 SASEGT. The CDR3: CASSEDRGGFNQPQHF. For the CDR3, the DNA is TGTGCCAGCAGTGAAGATCGGGGAGGGTTTAATCAGCCCCAGCATTTT.

The chain uses TRBV19 and TRBJ2-3; 8 nucleotides align to TRBD1. Germline loops: CDR1 LNHDA, CDR2 SQIVND (reference sequence). The ends lost 7 bases at V and 3 bases at J; junction bases unmatched: 6. The CDR3 totals 14 residues. CDR3 loop: CASTRTGQTDTQYF. The CDR3 nucleotides read TGTGCCAGTACCCGGACAGGGCAGACAGATACGCAGTATTTT.

The chain joins TRBV6-4 to TRBJ1-5, with 8 bases identical to TRBD1. The CDR3 is made up of 16 amino acids. Germline V gene sequence: CDR1 MRHNA, CDR2 SNTAGT. V lost 3 bases to trimming and J lost 2 bases; unmatched junction nucleotides: 6. In DNA, the CDR3 is TGTGCCAGCAGTGATCAGGACAGGGACGGCAATCAGCCCCAGCATTTT. Its protein is CASSDQDRDGNQPQHF.

The rearrangement uses TRBV5-6 and TRBJ1-2, with 8 positions matching TRBD1. The CDR3 runs to 15 residues. Germline-derived CDR1 and CDR2 are SGHDT and YYEEEE. The J segment lost 7 bases and the V segment lost 2 bases, leaving 10 bases of the junction unmatched. Here the CDR3 reads CASSFLQGATGGYTF. The CDR3, as DNA: TGTGCCAGCAGCTTTCTCCAGGGGGCAACTGGTGGCTACACCTTC. The variable domain in full, with the rest retrieved from reference TRBV5-6 and TRBJ1-2, is DAGVTQSPTHLIKTRGQQVTLRCSPKSGHDTVSWYQQALGQGPQFIFQYYEEEERQRGNFPDRFSGHQFPNYSSELNVNALLLGDSALYLCASSFLQGATGGYTFGSGTRLTVV.

This chain joins TRBV2 and TRBJ1-6, with D tentatively TRBD1 (5 bases). The V end was cut by 3 bases, the J end by 0 bases, with 18 bases between. CDR3 length: 19 amino acids. Per the germline V gene, CDR1 is SNHLY and CDR2 is FYNNEI. CDR3 nucleotides: TGTGCCAGCAGTGAGCAGGGTGCCCAAACCTTCTCCTATAATTCACCCCTCCACTTT. Translation gives CASSEQGAQTFSYNSPLHF.

The chain combines TRBV10-3 with TRBJ1-4; TRBD1 matches 9 bases. Trimming removed 10 bases from V and 5 bases from J; junction bases left unmatched: 5. CDR1 is ENHRY, CDR2 SYGVKD, per germline. The CDR3 has 13 residues. This CDR3 reads CATSGTGNEKLFF. CDR3 bases: TGTGCCACCTCCGGGACAGGGAATGAAAAACTGTTTTTT.

This rearrangement joins TRBV4-2 to TRBJ2-7, with 10 bases that match TRBD2. The CDR3 length is 15 residues. With V trimmed by 4 bases and J by 7 bases, 10 bases remained unmatched. Germline V gene data show CDR1 as LGHNA and CDR2 as YNFKEQ. The CDR3 region is CASSPQREGPGEQYF. Written as DNA, the CDR3 is TGTGCCAGCAGCCCCCAGCGGGAGGGCCCGGGGGAGCAGTACTTC.

The chain combines TRBV27 with TRBJ1-1; D is uncertain. The CDR3 spans 14 residues. Per germline, CDR1 MNHEY and CDR2 SMNVEV (reference sequence). V was pared by 7 bases and J by 5 bases, with 17 bases between. The CDR3 nucleotides read TGTGCCAGCAACTTAAAGGGTCGGAGGACTGAAGCTTTCTTT. It yields the protein CASNLKGRRTEAFF.

V is TRBV4-1 and J is TRBJ1-4, with TRBD1 identical over 8 bases. Trimming removed 0 bases from V and 6 bases from J; junction bases left unmatched: 6. Germline CDR1 and CDR2: MGHRA and YSYEKL. The CDR3 consists of 16 residues. DNA for the CDR3: TGCGCCAGCAGCCAAGATCTGACAGGGGTGTATGAAAAACTGTTTTTT. Its translation is CASSQDLTGVYEKLFF.

The rearrangement links TRBV3-1 (or the pseudogene TRBV3-2) to TRBJ2-1, with D possibly matching TRBD2 (6 bases). CDR1 is LGHDT and CDR2 is YNNKEL in the germline V gene (reference sequence). V lost 0 bases and J lost 8, with 20 bases in between. CDR3 length: 17 amino acids. The CDR3 reads CASSQDSPTRRTYEQFF. The CDR3 DNA sequence: TGTGCCAGCAGCCAAGATTCACCGACTAGAAGAACCTATGAGCAGTTCTTC.

The chain links TRBV5-1 to TRBJ1-4, with 11 positions matching TRBD1. V dropped 4 bases and J dropped 6; count of bases not matched to a gene: 8. The CDR3 sequence is 16 residues long. Germline V gene sequence: CDR1 SGHRS, CDR2 YFSETQ. CDR3 coding DNA: TGCGCCAGCAGCCGATCGCCGGGACAGGGGGATGAAAAACTGTTTTTT. Its translation: CASSRSPGQGDEKLFF.

The chain is built from TRBV6-5 and TRBJ2-1; tentatively, D is TRBD2 (5 bases). CDR1 and CDR2 from the germline V gene are MNHEY and SVGAGI. This CDR3 region has 15 residues. V lost 2 bases to trimming and J lost 0 bases, with 8 bases between them. The CDR3 protein is CASSYDRGSYNEQFF. The CDR3 bases are TGTGCCAGCAGTTACGACCGGGGCTCCTACAATGAGCAGTTCTTC.

In regard to this clone: This sample includes further DNA sequences coding for the same CDR3. The rearrangement links TRBV13 to TRBJ2-3, with TRBD2 identical over 8 bases. The J segment lost 14 bases and the V segment lost 5 bases, leaving 9 bases of the junction unmatched. This CDR3 is 12 amino acids long. Germline CDR1 reads PRHDT; CDR2 reads FYEKMQ (reference sequence). Here the CDR3 reads CASSASGTSRYF. The DNA of the CDR3 is TGTGCCAGCAGCGCCTCCGGGACTAGTAGGTATTTT.

The CDR3 here is CASSADSLVDYGYTF. CDR3 DNA: TGTGCCAGCAGTGCGGACAGTTTGGTCGACTATGGCTACACCTTC. The chain couples TRBV11-2 to TRBJ1-2; possibly TRBD1 for D (6 bases). Germline V lookup: CDR1 SGHAT, CDR2 FQNNGV. Trimming took 6 bases from V and 3 from J, leaving 17 bases between them. The CDR3 is 15 amino acids.

Here the CDR3 reads CASSSARGGTEAFF. The CDR3 DNA reads TGTGCCAGTAGTTCAGCACGGGGAGGCACTGAAGCTTTCTTT. This chain links TRBV19 with TRBJ1-1; the D is unclear. In germline, CDR1 is LNHDA, CDR2 SQIVND (reference sequence). Trimming shortened V by 5 bases and J by 4 bases, and 14 bases separated the two germline ends. There are 14 residues in the CDR3.

This clone was seen once. The CDR3 loop reads CASSLTAGTSVGYTF. DNA of the CDR3: TGTGCCAGCAGTTTAACTGCGGGGACTTCGGTTGGCTACACCTTC. The chain uses TRBV27 and TRBJ1-2, with a possible D match to TRBD1 (5 bases). CDR1 and CDR2 (germline): MNHEY, SMNVEV (reference sequence). V was cut by 2 bases and J by 7 bases, with 17 bases left in between. The CDR3 is 15 amino acids.